This T cell receptor (beta chain) derives from a study of CD8 T cells in ankylosing spondylitis. Trimming removed 5 bases at V and 5 bases at J, with 16 bases between. CDR1 and CDR2 from the germline V gene are SGHTA and FQGNSA. CDR3 length equals 14 residues. There are a few counts of this clonotype. Its antigen remains unknown. For TCR beta, libraries came from quantitative 5'-RACE with molecular barcodes. From the 5' RACE reads, TCRdb called clonotypes with MiXCR, one entry per CDR3 protein. The table has 150,000 to 200,000 distinct CDR3 sequences, roughly 30% seen once; the top ten hold approximately 5.9%. Broader study findings: A motif of seven or eight highly homologous TCR beta variants was seen as apparently characteristic of ankylosing spondylitis blood. Reports say disease-linked clones showed up significantly more in matched ankylosing spondylitis synovial fluid.

The clonotype was recovered from a male donor with ankylosing spondylitis. The sample taken for sequencing was synovial fluid, either unsorted or a sorted T cell fraction (not recorded which). The V gene is TRBV7-2, the J gene TRBJ2-7, with a weak D call TRBD2 (6 bases). The chain's CDR3 is CASSLRLESHEQYF. For the CDR3, the DNA is TGTGCCAGCAGCCTTAGACTAGAATCCCACGAGCAGTACTTC.